This T cell receptor (beta chain) was profiled in a study of cytomegalovirus exposure and HLA in healthy donors. To note about this clone: The target antigen is unknown.

Overall study findings and caveats: Certain sequence variants were highly shared and formed a cluster, and this cluster was likely a sequencing artifact. Association of 16,951 TCR beta sequences with HLA alleles was found at 0.05 false discovery rate in a later analysis.

In germline, CDR1 is SGHDT, CDR2 YYEEEE. The CDR3 has 16 residues. Trimming removed 0 bases from V and 5 bases from J; junction bases left unmatched: 10. The PCR was carried out with 60 Vbeta primers and 13 Jbeta primers. Some clones are missing from TCRdb's copy, which holds only in-frame ones; the method was immunoSEQ multiplex PCR. The data show 110,000 to 150,000 clones, with 75% to 80% seen just once and 3.5% to 5% held by the top ten. This TCR came from a male donor in good health and CMV-seronegative. The V gene is TRBV5-6, the J gene TRBJ1-2; 7 bases line up with TRBD1. The sequenced sample consisted of PBMCs. CDR3 region: CASSLGSPGGRYGYTF. DNA of the CDR3: TGTGCCAGCAGCTTGGGATCGCCAGGGGGAAGGTATGGCTACACCTTC.